This T cell receptor beta chain was sequenced for a study of OX40 agonist ivuxolimab in advanced cancers. Losses at the gene ends were 6 bases for V and 7 bases for J; bases not matched to a gene: 8. This CDR3 comprises 14 residues. Germline V gene lookup returns CDR1 MNHEY and CDR2 SVGAGI. The data were produced by immunoSEQ multiplex PCR, yet TCRdb's version contains in-frame clones alone and is incomplete. This table holds some 85,000 clones, 87% found once. This TCR was sampled from an adult with an advanced solid tumor such as melanoma, head and neck, liver or kidney cancer. The sequencing here drew on CD4+ or CD8+ T cells sorted from blood, taken in a trial of the OX40 agonist ivuxolimab. V gene TRBV6-5 combines with J gene TRBJ1-4; TRBD1 matches 7 bases. For the CDR3, the DNA is TGTGCCAGCAGCCCCAGGGGGAGAGGTGAAAAACTGTTTTTT. This codes for CASSPRGRGEKLFF.